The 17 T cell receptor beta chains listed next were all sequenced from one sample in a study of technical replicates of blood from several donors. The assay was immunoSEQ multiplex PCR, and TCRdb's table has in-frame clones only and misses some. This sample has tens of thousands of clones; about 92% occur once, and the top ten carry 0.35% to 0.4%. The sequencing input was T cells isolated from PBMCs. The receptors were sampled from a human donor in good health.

CDR3 DNA: TGTGCCAGCAGCTTTGGGCGGGAGGGAGGCACAGATACGCAGTATTTT. This gives the protein CASSFGREGGTDTQYF. The V and J genes are TRBV11-1 and TRBJ2-3; 9 positions match TRBD2. With 3 bases clipped from V and 1 base from J, the junction kept 5 bases outside the gene matches. The CDR3 sequence is 16 residues long. Germline CDR1 is SGHAT and CDR2 is FQDESV (reference sequence).

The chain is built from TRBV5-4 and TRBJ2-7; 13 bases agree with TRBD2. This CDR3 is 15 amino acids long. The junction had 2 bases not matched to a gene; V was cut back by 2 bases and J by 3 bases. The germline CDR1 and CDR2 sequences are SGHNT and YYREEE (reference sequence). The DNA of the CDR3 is TGTGCCAGCAGCTTTGGACTAGCGGGAGACTACGAGCAGTACTTC. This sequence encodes CASSFGLAGDYEQYF.

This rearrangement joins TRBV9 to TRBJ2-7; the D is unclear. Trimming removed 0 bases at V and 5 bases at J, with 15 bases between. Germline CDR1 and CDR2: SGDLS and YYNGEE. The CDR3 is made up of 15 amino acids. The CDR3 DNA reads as TGTGCCAGCAGCGTAGGCCCCGGTACGCCCAACGAGCAGTACTTC. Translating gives CASSVGPGTPNEQYF.

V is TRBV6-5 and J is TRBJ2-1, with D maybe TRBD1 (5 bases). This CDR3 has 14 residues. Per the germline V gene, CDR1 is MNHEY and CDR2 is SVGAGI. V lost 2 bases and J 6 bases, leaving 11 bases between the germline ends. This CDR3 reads CASSYVRDFNEQFF. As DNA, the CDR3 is TGTGCCAGCAGTTACGTCAGGGATTTCAATGAGCAGTTCTTC.

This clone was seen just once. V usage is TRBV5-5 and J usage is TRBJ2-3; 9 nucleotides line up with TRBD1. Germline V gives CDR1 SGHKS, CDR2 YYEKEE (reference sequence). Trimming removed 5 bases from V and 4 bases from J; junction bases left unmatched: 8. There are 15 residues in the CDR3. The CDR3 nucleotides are TGTGCCAGCAGAAGAGACAGGGGGAGGGCAGATACGCAGTATTTT. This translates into CASRRDRGRADTQYF.

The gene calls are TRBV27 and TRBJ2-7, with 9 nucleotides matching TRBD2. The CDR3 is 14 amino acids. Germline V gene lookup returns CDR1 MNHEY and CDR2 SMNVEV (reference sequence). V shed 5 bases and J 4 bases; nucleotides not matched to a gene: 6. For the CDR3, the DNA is TGTGCCAGCAGTCTAGCGGGACGACTTTACGAGCAGTACTTC. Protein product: CASSLAGRLYEQYF.

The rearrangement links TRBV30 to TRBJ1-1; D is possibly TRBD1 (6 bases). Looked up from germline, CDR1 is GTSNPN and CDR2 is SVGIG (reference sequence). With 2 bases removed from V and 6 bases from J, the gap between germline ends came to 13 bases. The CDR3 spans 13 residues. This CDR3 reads CAWSLGSGAEAFF. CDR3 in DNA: TGTGCCTGGAGTTTGGGGTCAGGGGCTGAAGCTTTCTTT.

The CDR3 coding sequence is TGTGCCAGCAGCTATGGACTAGCGGGACCAGATACGCAGTATTTT. Translating gives CASSYGLAGPDTQYF. V usage is TRBV13 and J usage is TRBJ2-3; 12 nucleotides align to TRBD2. The CDR3 is 15 residues long. V dropped 4 bases and J dropped 4; count of bases not matched to a gene: 3. Germline V CDR1 and CDR2: PRHDT, FYEKMQ (reference sequence). Together with reference TRBV13 and TRBJ2-3, the CDR3 gives the full variable domain: AAGVIQSPRHLIKEKRETATLKCYPIPRHDTVYWYQQGPGQDPQFLISFYEKMQSDKGSIPDRFSAQQFSDYHSELNMSSLELGDSALYFCASSYGLAGPDTQYFGPGTRLTVL.

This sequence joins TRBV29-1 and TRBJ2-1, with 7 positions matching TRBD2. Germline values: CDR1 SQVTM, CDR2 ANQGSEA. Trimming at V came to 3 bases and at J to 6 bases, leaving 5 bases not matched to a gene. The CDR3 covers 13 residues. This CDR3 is CSVDKRESNEQFF. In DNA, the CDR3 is TGCAGCGTTGACAAGCGGGAATCCAATGAGCAGTTCTTC.

This chain's CDR3 is CASSLSGGIGDEQYF. CDR3 DNA: TGTGCCAGCAGCTTGTCGGGAGGCATCGGCGACGAGCAGTACTTC. The rearrangement links TRBV11-3 to TRBJ2-7; 7 positions match TRBD2. V lost 3 bases and J lost 5; bases outside the gene matches: 10. Germline V gives CDR1 SGHNT, CDR2 YENEEA. This CDR3 is built from 15 residues. The full variable domain, with the rest looked up from reference TRBV11-3 and TRBJ2-7, is EAGVVQSPRYKIIEKKQPVAFWCNPISGHNTLYWYLQNLGQGPELLIRYENEEAVDDSQLPKDRFSAERLKGVDSTLKIQPAELGDSAVYLCASSLSGGIGDEQYFGPGTRLTVT.

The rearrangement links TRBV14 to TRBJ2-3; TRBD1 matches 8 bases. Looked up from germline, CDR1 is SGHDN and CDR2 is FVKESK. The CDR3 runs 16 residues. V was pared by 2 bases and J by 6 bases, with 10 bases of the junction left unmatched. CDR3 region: CASSQLDRGFEDTQYF. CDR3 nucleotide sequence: TGTGCCAGCAGCCAATTAGACAGGGGTTTCGAGGATACGCAGTATTTT.

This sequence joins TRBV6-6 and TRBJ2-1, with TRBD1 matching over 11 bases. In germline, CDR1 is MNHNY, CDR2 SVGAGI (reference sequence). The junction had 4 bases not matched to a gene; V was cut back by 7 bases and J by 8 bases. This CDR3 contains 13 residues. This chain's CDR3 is CASTRDRGDEQFF. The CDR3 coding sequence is TGTGCCAGCACCAGGGACAGGGGGGATGAGCAGTTCTTC.

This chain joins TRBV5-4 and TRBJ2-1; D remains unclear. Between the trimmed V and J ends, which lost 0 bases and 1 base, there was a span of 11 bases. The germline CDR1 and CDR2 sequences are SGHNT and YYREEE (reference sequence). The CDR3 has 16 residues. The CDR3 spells CASSLVGAPSYNEQFF. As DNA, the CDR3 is TGTGCCAGCAGCTTGGTGGGCGCGCCATCCTACAATGAGCAGTTCTTC.

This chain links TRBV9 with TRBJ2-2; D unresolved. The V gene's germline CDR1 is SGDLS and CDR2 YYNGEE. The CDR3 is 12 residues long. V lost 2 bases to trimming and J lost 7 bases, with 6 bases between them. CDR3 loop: CASSVSSGELFF. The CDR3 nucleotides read TGTGCCAGCAGCGTTAGCAGCGGGGAGCTGTTTTTT.

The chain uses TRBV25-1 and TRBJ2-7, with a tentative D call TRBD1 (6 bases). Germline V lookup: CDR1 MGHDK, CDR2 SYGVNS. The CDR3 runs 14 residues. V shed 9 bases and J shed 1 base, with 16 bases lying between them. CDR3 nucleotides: TGTGCCAGTACGGACAGAGACCTTTCCTACGAGCAGTACTTC. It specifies CASTDRDLSYEQYF.

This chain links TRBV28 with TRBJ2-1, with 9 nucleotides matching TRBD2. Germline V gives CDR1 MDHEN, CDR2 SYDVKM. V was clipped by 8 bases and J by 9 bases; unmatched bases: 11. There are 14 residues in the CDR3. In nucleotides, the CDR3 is TGTGCCAGCGAAGAAGGTAGCGGGAGTGGTGAGCAGTTCTTC. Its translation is CASEEGSGSGEQFF.

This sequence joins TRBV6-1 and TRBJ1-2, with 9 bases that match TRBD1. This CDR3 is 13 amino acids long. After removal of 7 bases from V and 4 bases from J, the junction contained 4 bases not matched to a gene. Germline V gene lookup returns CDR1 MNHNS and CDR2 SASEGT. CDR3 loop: CASTMGQGYGYTF. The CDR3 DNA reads TGTGCCAGCACAATGGGACAGGGCTATGGCTACACCTTC.